This TCR beta chain originates from a study of CD8+CD57+ T cells in acquired aplastic anemia. The V gene end was trimmed by 1 base and the J gene end by 4 bases; junction bases not matched to a gene: 1. Germline values: CDR1 SGHTA, CDR2 FQGTGA. The CDR3 contains 15 residues. This clonotype came up many times. It was genomic DNA that served as the template for profiling TCR beta VDJ and CDR3. MiXCR, applied by TCRdb to the reads, yields one record per CDR3 protein. This sample has some 180,000 distinct CDR3 sequences, with approximately 49% found just once. The chain links TRBV7-3 to TRBJ2-7; 13 positions agree with TRBD2. The receptor comes from a human donor in good health. The sequencing input was sorted CD4+, CD8+, or CD8+CD57+ T cells (not recorded which) from PBMCs. CDR3 DNA sequence: TGTGCCAGCAGCTTAATGGGACTAGCGGGATACGAGCAGTACTTC. Protein product: CASSLMGLAGYEQYF.